Listed here are 2 T cell receptor beta chains from one sample, sequenced in a study of blood T cell repertoires in COVID-19. The repertoire was sequenced with immunoSEQ multiplex PCR; TCRdb's copy has only in-frame clones and lacks some. This table holds approximately 210,000 clones, 94% found once. Input material: peripheral blood. The receptor source for this set is a young man with COVID-19, enrolled during active disease.

The V gene is TRBV5-1, the J gene TRBJ2-3, with TRBD2 identical over 9 bases. V dropped 1 base and J dropped 1; count of bases not matched to a gene: 7. There are 17 residues in the CDR3. The V gene's germline CDR1 is SGHRS and CDR2 YFSETQ. CDR3 region: CASSLRPSGVGTDTQYF. For the CDR3, the DNA is TGCGCCAGCAGCTTGAGGCCTAGCGGGGTCGGCACAGATACGCAGTATTTT.

V is TRBV14 and J is TRBJ1-1; D possibly corresponds to TRBD1 (6 bases). The CDR3 is 14 amino acids. Trimming left V 4 bases short and J 5 bases short, with 14 bases between. Germline V gene lookup returns CDR1 SGHDN and CDR2 FVKESK. The CDR3 coding sequence is TGTGCCAGCAGCCTACAGGGTGCGGGTACTGAAGCTTTCTTT. Translated, it gives CASSLQGAGTEAFF. Based on the CDR3 plus reference TRBV14 and TRBJ1-1, the full variable domain is EAGVTQFPSHSVIEKGQTVTLRCDPISGHDNLYWYRRVMGKEIKFLLHFVKESKQDESGMPNNRFLAERTGGTYSTLKVQPAELEDSGVYFCASSLQGAGTEAFFGQGTRLTVV.